This TCR beta chain was recorded in a study of T-cell memory formation after mild COVID-19. From 5'RACE with constant-segment primers came TCR alpha and TCR beta cDNA libraries that carried sample barcodes and UMIs. TCRdb called the 5' RACE reads again in MiXCR, with one record for every CDR3 protein. The sample consists of about 360,000 distinct CDR3 sequences, 10% to 15% of them appearing once. Germline V lookup: CDR1 SGHTA, CDR2 FQGNSA. V gave up 5 bases and J gave up 3 bases, with 14 bases separating them. This CDR3 region has 14 residues. Study-level results: The main location of contracting CD4+ clones was CM and EM, and that of contracting CD8+ clones was EMRA. Researchers could not confirm that second-wave clones peaking on day 37 targeted SARS-CoV-2.

With regard to this clonotype: The antigen is unknown.

The J gene is TRBJ2-7, the V gene TRBV7-2, with a possible D match to TRBD2 (7 bases). The sample was PBMCs or a T cell subset sorted from them (not recorded which). This receptor was taken from a young man who had mild COVID-19 (a few samples of this study predate the infection). Cell type and time point are not known. CDR3 sequence (DNA): TGTGCCAGCAGCCTATCCGGGGGGCTCTACGAGCAGTACTTC. Translated: CASSLSGGLYEQYF.